A selection of T cell receptor beta chains follows, all from one sample in a study of regulatory T cells in long-lasting Graves disease. Each CDR3 protein is one row after TCRdb ran MiXCR on the multiplex PCR reads. This table holds 500,000 to 700,000 distinct CDR3 sequences, 16% found once. The same data also went into a second study, on T cells in Graves' hyperthyroidism and ophthalmopathy.

The sample in question was peripheral blood mononuclear cells (PBMCs), obtained at new diagnosis, from a patient treated with antithyroid drugs. The receptors stem from a woman between 25 and 40 years old with Graves disease. CDR3s include the opening cysteine and the closing phenylalanine or tryptophan. Each record gives: CDR3 protein, CDR3 DNA, J gene, D gene, CDR3 length, clone size, V gene. The D gene is left open where the match is weak. Some rows have no size entry. The others give once, few or many, or a class for an expanded clone.

CDR3: CSAGTGQGVGIQYF; DNA: TGCAGTGCTGGGACCGGACAGGGGGTAGGCATTCAGTACTTC; J: TRBJ2-4; D: TRBD1; length: 14; size: -; V: TRBV20-1
CDR3: CAWSPTLTYYTF; DNA: TGTGCCTGGAGTCCAACCCTGACGTATTACACCTTC; J: TRBJ1-2; D: -; length: 12; size: -; V: TRBV30
CDR3: CASSLSNNEQFF; DNA: TGCGCCAGCAGCTTGAGTAACAATGAGCAGTTCTTC; J: TRBJ2-1; D: -; length: 12; size: few; V: TRBV5-1
CDR3: CASSLRDRAGNEQFF; DNA: TGTGCCAGCAGCCTCAGGGACAGGGCCGGCAATGAGCAGTTCTTC; J: TRBJ2-1; D: TRBD1; length: 15; size: many; V: TRBV7-6
CDR3: CASSLIITGHNEQFF; DNA: TGTGCCAGCAGCTTGATCATAACAGGCCACAATGAGCAGTTCTTC; J: TRBJ2-1; D: -; length: 15; size: few; V: TRBV5-5
CDR3: CSASASGYTDTQYF; DNA: TGCAGTGCTAGTGCTAGCGGATACACAGATACGCAGTATTTT; J: TRBJ2-3; D: TRBD2; length: 14; size: -; V: TRBV20-1
CDR3: CASSPPGLGRETQYF; DNA: TGTGCCAGCAGTCCACCGGGACTAGGTCGGGAGACCCAGTACTTC; J: TRBJ2-5; D: TRBD2; length: 15; size: many; V: TRBV2
CDR3: CASVGKTTRGNTIYF; DNA: TGTGCCAGCGTGGGGAAGACGACCAGGGGAAACACCATATATTTT; J: TRBJ1-3; D: -; length: 15; size: many; V: TRBV6-1
CDR3: CSSYPRGGNTEAFF; DNA: TGCAGTTCTTATCCAAGGGGGGGGAACACTGAAGCTTTCTTT; J: TRBJ1-1; D: -; length: 14; size: few; V: TRBV20-1
CDR3: CASSLLGGGGTDTQYF; DNA: TGTGCCAGCAGCTTGCTTGGAGGGGGGGGCACAGATACGCAGTATTTT; J: TRBJ2-3; D: -; length: 16; size: -; V: TRBV7-2
CDR3: CATSRPQGANIQYF; DNA: TGTGCCACCAGCAGACCGCAGGGGGCGAACATTCAGTACTTC; J: TRBJ2-4; D: TRBD1; length: 14; size: many; V: TRBV15
CDR3: CASSPGGGSHEQYF; DNA: TGTGCCAGCTCACCTGGGGGGGGGAGCCACGAGCAGTACTTC; J: TRBJ2-7; D: TRBD2; length: 14; size: -; V: TRBV18
CDR3: CASSLTSGNTGELFF; DNA: TGTGCCAGCAGCTTAACATCGGGGAACACCGGGGAGCTGTTTTTT; J: TRBJ2-2; D: -; length: 15; size: many; V: TRBV7-3
CDR3: CASSLSEDMNTEAFF; DNA: TGCGCCAGCAGCTTGAGTGAGGATATGAACACTGAAGCTTTCTTT; J: TRBJ1-1; D: -; length: 15; size: many; V: TRBV5-1
CDR3: CASSSSGTGGDIQYF; DNA: TGCGCCAGCAGCTCCTCCGGGACAGGGGGCGACATTCAGTACTTC; J: TRBJ2-4; D: TRBD1; length: 15; size: -; V: TRBV5-1
CDR3: CASTRQGSGQPQHF; DNA: TGTGCCAGCACCAGACAGGGTTCAGGACAGCCCCAGCATTTT; J: TRBJ1-5; D: TRBD1; length: 14; size: many; V: TRBV7-9
CDR3: CASLNDRAGQPQHF; DNA: TGTGCCAGCTTAAACGATCGTGCCGGTCAGCCCCAGCATTTT; J: TRBJ1-5; D: -; length: 14; size: many; V: TRBV28
CDR3: CATSRGLTGGPSPLHF; DNA: TGTGCCACCAGCAGAGGCCTGACAGGGGGACCTTCACCCCTCCACTTT; J: TRBJ1-6; D: TRBD1; length: 16; size: -; V: TRBV15
CDR3: CASGRTESYEQYF; DNA: TGTGCCAGCGGTAGGACAGAGTCCTACGAGCAGTACTTC; J: TRBJ2-7; D: -; length: 13; size: many; V: TRBV27
CDR3: CSARDRRANSPLHF; DNA: TGCAGTGCTAGAGATCGTAGGGCGAATTCACCCCTCCACTTT; J: TRBJ1-6; D: -; length: 14; size: few; V: TRBV20-1
CDR3: CASSANPGGNSPLHF; DNA: TGCGCCAGCAGCGCGAACCCAGGGGGCAATTCACCCCTCCACTTT; J: TRBJ1-6; D: TRBD1; length: 15; size: -; V: TRBV5-1
CDR3: CASSVASSTDTQYF; DNA: TGTGCCAGCAGCGTAGCGTCCAGCACAGATACGCAGTATTTT; J: TRBJ2-3; D: -; length: 14; size: -; V: TRBV9
CDR3: CASRSHRGGSPLHF; DNA: TGTGCCAGCAGGAGCCACAGGGGTGGATCACCCCTCCACTTT; J: TRBJ1-6; D: TRBD1; length: 14; size: few; V: TRBV28
CDR3: CASRRQGIYQPQHF; DNA: TGTGCCAGCAGGCGACAGGGTATTTATCAGCCCCAGCATTTT; J: TRBJ1-5; D: TRBD1; length: 14; size: many; V: TRBV6-1
CDR3: CASSPPGAGGGMDTQYF; DNA: TGTGCCAGCAGCCCGCCGGGTGCGGGGGGGGGTATGGATACGCAGTATTTT; J: TRBJ2-3; D: TRBD2; length: 17; size: many; V: TRBV28
CDR3: CASSGQQLSNQPQHF; DNA: TGTGCCAGCAGTGGACAGCAGCTTAGCAATCAGCCCCAGCATTTT; J: TRBJ1-5; D: -; length: 15; size: many; V: TRBV2
CDR3: CASSLLGSGEKLFF; DNA: TGTGCCAGCAGTTTATTGGGTAGTGGTGAAAAACTGTTTTTT; J: TRBJ1-4; D: -; length: 14; size: many; V: TRBV27
CDR3: CASSDLASGGTFYNEQFF; DNA: TGTGCCAGCAGTGATCTGGCTAGCGGAGGGACTTTCTACAATGAGCAGTTCTTC; J: TRBJ2-1; D: TRBD2; length: 18; size: many; V: TRBV6-1
CDR3: CATSRDIGETPNYGYTF; DNA: TGTGCCACCAGCAGAGATATCGGGGAAACCCCTAACTATGGCTACACCTTC; J: TRBJ1-2; D: -; length: 17; size: -; V: TRBV15
CDR3: CASSRDSYQPQHF; DNA: TGTGCCAGCAGCCGTGACAGCTATCAGCCCCAGCATTTT; J: TRBJ1-5; D: -; length: 13; size: many; V: TRBV28
CDR3: CASSPSFGAPTSGAYNEQFF; DNA: TGCGCCAGCAGCCCCTCTTTCGGGGCCCCGACTAGCGGGGCCTACAATGAGCAGTTCTTC; J: TRBJ2-1; D: TRBD2; length: 20; size: many; V: TRBV5-1
CDR3: CASSYSGDRSYGYTF; DNA: TGTGCCAGCAGTTACTCGGGCGACAGAAGCTATGGCTACACCTTC; J: TRBJ1-2; D: -; length: 15; size: few; V: TRBV6-2/TRBV6-3
CDR3: CASRALGEQFF; DNA: TGTGCCAGCAGGGCACTTGGTGAGCAGTTCTTC; J: TRBJ2-1; D: -; length: 11; size: many; V: TRBV12-3/TRBV12-4
CDR3: CASRGQQESEQYF; DNA: TGTGCCAGCAGGGGTCAACAAGAGAGCGAGCAGTACTTC; J: TRBJ2-7; D: -; length: 13; size: many; V: TRBV2
CDR3: CASSAGTGLQPQHF; DNA: TGTGCCAGCAGCGCAGGGACAGGGCTACAGCCCCAGCATTTT; J: TRBJ1-5; D: TRBD1; length: 14; size: many; V: TRBV9
CDR3: CSARLAGGTGELFF; DNA: TGCAGTGCTAGACTAGCGGGAGGGACCGGGGAGCTGTTTTTT; J: TRBJ2-2; D: TRBD2; length: 14; size: many; V: TRBV20-1
CDR3: CASSSEGGSDTDTQYF; DNA: TGTGCCAGCAGCTCTGAGGGAGGGTCGGACACAGATACGCAGTATTTT; J: TRBJ2-3; D: TRBD2; length: 16; size: few; V: TRBV7-9
CDR3: CASSLRLGDRYEQYF; DNA: TGTGCCAGCAGCCTCCGCCTTGGGGACCGCTACGAGCAGTACTTC; J: TRBJ2-7; D: -; length: 15; size: many; V: TRBV11-2
CDR3: CASRRPGTGGNSPLHF; DNA: TGTGCCAGCAGGCGGCCCGGGACAGGGGGGAATTCACCCCTCCACTTT; J: TRBJ1-6; D: TRBD1; length: 16; size: many; V: TRBV6-1
CDR3: CSARATSGRAVDTQYF; DNA: TGCAGTGCTAGGGCCACTAGCGGGAGGGCCGTAGATACGCAGTATTTT; J: TRBJ2-3; D: TRBD2; length: 16; size: -; V: TRBV20-1
CDR3: CASSGRTGAEQYF; DNA: TGTGCCAGCAGTGGGAGAACGGGGGCCGAGCAGTACTTC; J: TRBJ2-7; D: -; length: 13; size: -; V: TRBV6-1
CDR3: CATRKTGAANTEAFF; DNA: TGTGCCACCAGAAAGACAGGGGCGGCGAACACTGAAGCTTTCTTT; J: TRBJ1-1; D: TRBD1; length: 15; size: few; V: TRBV24-1
CDR3: CASSLGPAKNIQYF; DNA: TGTGCCAGCAGCCTGGGACCGGCCAAAAACATTCAGTACTTC; J: TRBJ2-4; D: -; length: 14; size: few; V: TRBV7-9
CDR3: CANSDGTSIKQFF; DNA: TGTGCCAACTCGGACGGGACTAGTATAAAGCAGTTCTTC; J: TRBJ2-1; D: TRBD2; length: 13; size: -; V: TRBV10-3
CDR3: CASSPVRGTSSNEQYF; DNA: TGTGCCAGCAGCCCCGTGAGGGGGACTAGCTCTAACGAGCAGTACTTC; J: TRBJ2-7; D: TRBD2; length: 16; size: many; V: TRBV7-9
CDR3: CASSSIRGAFPDKQNTEAFF; DNA: TGCGCCAGCAGCTCAATTAGAGGCGCCTTCCCGGACAAACAGAACACTGAAGCTTTCTTT; J: TRBJ1-1; D: -; length: 20; size: few; V: TRBV5-1
CDR3: CASSWTPASTDTQYF; DNA: TGTGCCAGCAGTTGGACACCCGCTAGCACAGATACGCAGTATTTT; J: TRBJ2-3; D: -; length: 15; size: few; V: TRBV6-2/TRBV6-3
CDR3: CASSFGDGQPQHF; DNA: TGTGCCAGCAGCTTCGGGGACGGACAGCCCCAGCATTTT; J: TRBJ1-5; D: -; length: 13; size: -; V: TRBV7-9
CDR3: CSASPFHRENTIYF; DNA: TGCAGTGCTAGTCCGTTTCATCGGGAAAACACCATATATTTT; J: TRBJ1-3; D: -; length: 14; size: -; V: TRBV20-1
CDR3: CATSGTLENYEQYF; DNA: TGTGCCACCAGCGGGACACTCGAGAACTACGAGCAGTACTTC; J: TRBJ2-7; D: -; length: 14; size: few; V: TRBV15
CDR3: CASSVVGARNSPLHF; DNA: TGTGCCAGCAGCGTAGTGGGGGCCCGTAATTCACCCCTCCACTTT; J: TRBJ1-6; D: -; length: 15; size: -; V: TRBV9